This is a list of T cell receptor beta chains from one sample in a study of blood T cell repertoires in COVID-19. The method was immunoSEQ multiplex PCR; TCRdb's version includes in-frame clones alone and lacks a portion of them. The data hold more than 150,000 clones, with roughly 84% observed a single time. Source material: PBMCs or T cells enriched from blood (not recorded which). The origin of the receptors is a woman in her forties or fifties who had recovered from COVID-19. The CDR3 runs from the conserved cysteine through the conserved F or W. Each record gives: J gene, D gene, clone size, V gene, CDR3 DNA, CDR3 protein. D genes are given only for firm matches. Where a row states a size, it is once, few, many or the class of an expanded clone; other rows omit it.

TRBJ2-1 - - TRBV11-2 TGTGCCAGCAGCCCATCTCCTAGCGTTAGCTCCTACAATGAGCAGTTCTTC CASSPSPSVSSYNEQFF
TRBJ1-3 - - TRBV28 TGTGCCAGCAGAAATCCAGGGGTTACTGGAAACACCATATATTTT CASRNPGVTGNTIYF
TRBJ1-2 - - TRBV18 TGTGCCAGCTCACCACCGGACAGCTATGGCTACACCTTC CASSPPDSYGYTF
TRBJ1-1 - once TRBV6-2/TRBV6-3 TGTGCCAGCAGTTCGACAGCCGCCTCTACTGAAGCTTTCTTT CASSSTAASTEAFF
TRBJ1-1 - - TRBV7-2 TGTGCCAGCAGCTTACAGGGGTGGAACACTGAAGCTTTCTTT CASSLQGWNTEAFF
TRBJ1-1 - - TRBV25-1 TGTGCCAGCAGCCCCTTGGGCTCAGGGTGGACTGAAGCTTTCTTT CASSPLGSGWTEAFF
TRBJ1-2 - - TRBV27 TGTGCCAGCAGTTTAATACAGGGCTCTGGCTACACCTTC CASSLIQGSGYTF
TRBJ2-1 - - TRBV9 TGTGCCAGCAGCGTAGGCGGGGCTAGCCCGGTCAATGAGCAGTTCTTC CASSVGGASPVNEQFF
TRBJ1-3 TRBD1 once TRBV6-5 TGTGCCAGCAGTTACGGGAGACAGGGAATTGGAAACACCATATATTTT CASSYGRQGIGNTIYF
TRBJ1-2 - - TRBV18 TGTGCCAGCTCACCCCCAGGGTTCTATGGCTACACCTTC CASSPPGFYGYTF
TRBJ2-5 TRBD2 - TRBV6-2/TRBV6-3 TGTGCCAGCAGCGGACTAGCGGGAGGTCCAGAGACCCAGTACTTC CASSGLAGGPETQYF
TRBJ1-1 - - TRBV5-6 TGTGCCAGCAGCTTGGACAGGGTTCTCATGAACACTGAAGCTTTCTTT CASSLDRVLMNTEAFF
TRBJ2-7 TRBD2 once TRBV3-1/TRBV3-2 TGTGCCAGCAGCCAAGCTAGCGGGAGAAGTGGGCAGTACTTC CASSQASGRSGQYF
TRBJ1-5 - once TRBV18 TGTGCCAGCTCTTTCTCGGGGGGCTTTCAGCCCCAGCATTTT CASSFSGGFQPQHF
TRBJ2-3 TRBD2 - TRBV3-1/TRBV3-2 TGTGCCAGCAGCAAAAAAAGGACTAGCGGAGAAACAGATACGCAGTATTTT CASSKKRTSGETDTQYF
TRBJ2-7 TRBD1 - TRBV30 TGTGCCTGGAGTCGAGGTGACAGGGGGCCCGAGCAGTACTTC CAWSRGDRGPEQYF
TRBJ2-2 TRBD2 - TRBV5-4 TGTGCCAGCAGCCCAGCTAGCGGAGCCATGACCGGGGAGCTGTTTTTT CASSPASGAMTGELFF
TRBJ2-3 TRBD2 - TRBV9 TGTGCCAGCAGCGTACTAGCGGGCCCGACGGTCTCAGATACGCAGTATTTT CASSVLAGPTVSDTQYF
TRBJ2-1 TRBD2 - TRBV7-9 TGTGCCAGCAGCGTCACTGGACTAGCGGGATTATACAATGAGCAGTTCTTC CASSVTGLAGLYNEQFF
TRBJ2-1 TRBD2 once TRBV4-2 TGTGCCAGCAGCCAATTGACTAGCGGGAGGGCCCTTTACAATGAGCAGTTCTTC CASSQLTSGRALYNEQFF
TRBJ1-1 TRBD1 few TRBV7-2 TGTGCCAGCAGCCAGACAGGGGGCCCTTTGGCTGAAGCTTTCTTT CASSQTGGPLAEAFF
TRBJ2-2 - - TRBV7-9 TGTGCCAGCAGCTTAGCCGCCCAGGGAGGCCAGAACACCGGGGAGCTGTTTTTT CASSLAAQGGQNTGELFF
TRBJ2-3 - - TRBV27 TGTGCCAGCAGTTTAGTGGGGACAACTAGCACAGATACGCAGTATTTT CASSLVGTTSTDTQYF
TRBJ1-5 TRBD1 few TRBV28 TGTGCCAGCAGGCGGGACAGGGACGCTCAGCCCCAGCATTTT CASRRDRDAQPQHF
TRBJ2-7 TRBD2 - TRBV29-1 TGCAGCGTTGAGACTAGCGGGACAGGGGAGCAGTACTTC CSVETSGTGEQYF
TRBJ1-2 TRBD1 - TRBV4-1 TGCGCCAGCAGCCAACGACAGGGAAGTTCCTATGGCTACACCTTC CASSQRQGSSYGYTF
TRBJ1-5 - - TRBV18 TGTGCCAGCTCAGGGGGCGGTGGGCAGCCCCAGCATTTT CASSGGGGQPQHF